This T cell receptor (beta chain) was sequenced for a study of cytomegalovirus exposure and HLA in healthy donors. General study results and limits: CMV antigen specificity was confirmed in vitro for a few CMV-associated chains.

Germline trimming cut 2 bases from V and 3 bases from J; bases unmatched to any gene: 11. Germline loops: CDR1 SGHTA, CDR2 FQGTGA. The CDR3 length is 17 residues. Worth noting for this clone: What it binds is not known.

PCR employed 60 Vbeta and 13 Jbeta primers. Method: immunoSEQ multiplex PCR; TCRdb's copy keeps in-frame clones and lacks some. Here the sample spans some 150,000 clones, more than 70% being singletons. The rearrangement uses TRBV7-3 and TRBJ2-3; 7 bases are a match to TRBD1. Source material: PBMCs. The receptor comes from a man aged 45-60 years in good health and CMV-seropositive. The CDR3 DNA follows: TGTGCCAGCAGCTTAGCCGGGACAGCTTGGGGGACAGATACGCAGTATTTT. It yields the protein CASSLAGTAWGTDTQYF.